This entry lists 27 T cell receptor beta chains sequenced from one sample in a study of blood T cell repertoires in COVID-19. Clones were sequenced by immunoSEQ multiplex PCR, and TCRdb holds only the in-frame ones, with some missing. Of about 160,000 clones in the sample, 80% to 90% were seen once. Sequenced input: peripheral blood. The receptors stem from a woman in her 70s with COVID-19, enrolled during active disease.

CDR3 in DNA: TGTGCCAGCAGTGCGGACGGGACATTTTATTCACCCCTCCACTTT. It specifies CASSADGTFYSPLHF. V is TRBV25-1 and J is TRBJ1-6; TRBD1 might be the D (6 bases). Trimming stripped 4 bases from V and 8 bases from J, with 15 bases between. Germline V gives CDR1 MGHDK, CDR2 SYGVNS. The CDR3 is 15 amino acids.

V usage is TRBV10-3 and J usage is TRBJ1-2, with 8 bases that match TRBD1. The CDR3 loop spans 13 amino acids. After removal of 6 bases from V and 6 bases from J, the junction contained 6 bases not matched to a gene. Germline values: CDR1 ENHRY, CDR2 SYGVKD. CDR3 sequence reads: CAIRDRAGDGYTF. The CDR3 coding sequence is TGTGCCATCAGGGACAGGGCGGGGGATGGCTACACCTTC.

V is TRBV9 and J is TRBJ1-6, with D perhaps matching TRBD1 (6 bases). The germline V gene encodes CDR1 SGDLS and CDR2 YYNGEE. This CDR3 is 15 amino acids long. The V gene lost 3 bases and the J gene lost 7 bases, with 14 bases spanning the gap. The CDR3 coding sequence is TGTGCCAGCAGCGCCCGGACAGCTGAAAATTCACCCCTCCACTTT. Its translation is CASSARTAENSPLHF.

CDR3 bases: TGCGCCAGCAGCTCCCAGGGGGCCCCTTACGAGCAGTACTTC. Translated, it gives CASSSQGAPYEQYF. The chain uses TRBV5-1 and TRBJ2-7; TRBD1 agrees at 8 bases. Germline CDR1 is SGHRS and CDR2 is YFSETQ. This CDR3 region has 14 residues. V shed 3 bases, J shed 4 bases, and the junction held 6 bases outside the gene matches.

The V call is TRBV6-6, the J call TRBJ1-2, with D uncertain. The germline V gene encodes CDR1 MNHNY and CDR2 SVGAGI (reference sequence). Trimming cost V 6 bases and J 8 bases, with 16 bases left between them. This CDR3 contains 13 residues. CDR3 in amino acids: CASSPGAPDGYTF. CDR3 sequence (DNA): TGTGCCAGCAGCCCCGGAGCGCCTGACGGCTACACCTTC.

CDR3 bases: TGCGCCAGCAGCTTGGGACCGGGACAAATGAGGGAGCAGTACTTC. Its translation is CASSLGPGQMREQYF. The rearrangement links TRBV5-1 to TRBJ2-7; possibly TRBD1 for D (6 bases). Trimming cost V 0 bases and J 7 bases, with 17 bases left between them. Germline CDR1 reads SGHRS; CDR2 reads YFSETQ. The CDR3 runs to 15 residues.

The CDR3 DNA is TGCGCCAGCAGCTTGTCTAGCGGGGGGCTCTACGAGCAGTACTTC. Translation: CASSLSSGGLYEQYF. V and J are TRBV5-1 and TRBJ2-7; 11 nucleotides agree with TRBD2. The CDR3 is 15 amino acids. Germline CDR1 and CDR2: SGHRS and YFSETQ. V gave up 1 base and J gave up 3 bases; unmatched junction bases: 3. Together with reference TRBV5-1 and TRBJ2-7, the CDR3 gives the full variable domain: KAGVTQTPRYLIKTRGQQVTLSCSPISGHRSVSWYQQTPGQGLQFLFEYFSETQRNKGNFPGRFSGRQFSNSRSEMNVSTLELGDSALYLCASSLSSGGLYEQYFGPGTRLTVT.

The chain recombines TRBV18 with TRBJ2-5, with D possibly being TRBD1 (6 bases). Trimming removed 3 bases from V and 1 base from J, with 15 bases in between. The V gene's germline CDR1 is KGHSH and CDR2 LQKENI. The CDR3 is 16 amino acids. The CDR3 spells CASSPDRRRIQETQYF. CDR3 nucleotides: TGTGCCAGCTCACCTGACAGGCGGCGAATCCAAGAGACCCAGTACTTC.

This CDR3 is CAITGGPTDTQYF. CDR3 nucleotides: TGTGCCATCACGGGGGGGCCGACAGATACGCAGTATTTT. The J gene is TRBJ2-3, the V gene TRBV10-3; 8 nucleotides agree with TRBD2. The CDR3 is 13 amino acids. Unmatched junction bases numbered 3, after V lost 7 bases and J lost 3 bases. Germline CDR1 and CDR2: ENHRY and SYGVKD.

The chain is built from TRBV3-1 (or the pseudogene TRBV3-2) and TRBJ2-2; 9 nucleotides agree with TRBD2. With 8 bases clipped from V and 4 bases from J, the junction kept 14 bases outside the gene matches. This CDR3 has 17 amino acids. Germline V lookup: CDR1 LGHDT, CDR2 YNNKEL (reference sequence). CDR3 nucleotide sequence: TGTGCCAGCCAAGCATTGTTAGCGGGGGCGATCACCGGGGAGCTGTTTTTT. Translated: CASQALLAGAITGELFF.

CDR3 nucleotides: TGTGCCAGCAGCTTCGGACTAGCGTTAGAGGCAGATACGCAGTATTTT. Translated, it gives CASSFGLALEADTQYF. The J gene is TRBJ2-3, the V gene TRBV11-3, with 9 bases that match TRBD2. Germline assignment: CDR1 SGHNT and CDR2 YENEEA. This CDR3 has 16 amino acids. Trimming removed 3 bases from V and 4 bases from J; junction bases left unmatched: 8. Variable domain in full (rest from reference TRBV11-3 and TRBJ2-3): EAGVVQSPRYKIIEKKQPVAFWCNPISGHNTLYWYLQNLGQGPELLIRYENEEAVDDSQLPKDRFSAERLKGVDSTLKIQPAELGDSAVYLCASSFGLALEADTQYFGPGTRLTVL.

The chain recombines TRBV5-1 with TRBJ2-2, with 11 bases identical to TRBD2. Germline V gene sequence: CDR1 SGHRS, CDR2 YFSETQ. The V segment lost 4 bases and the J segment 1 base; nucleotides outside the gene matches: 6. The CDR3 has 17 amino acids. The CDR3 DNA is TGCGCCAGCAGCACCGACGGGACTAGCGGGAACACCGGGGAGCTGTTTTTT. Translating it yields CASSTDGTSGNTGELFF.

This rearrangement joins TRBV6-5 to TRBJ2-7; 9 nucleotides line up with TRBD2. The trim removed 6 bases at V and 2 bases at J, leaving 8 bases unmatched. This CDR3 contains 15 residues. Germline lookup yields CDR1 MNHEY and CDR2 SVGAGI. CDR3 protein: CASRSGGLAAYEQYF. The CDR3, as DNA: TGTGCCAGCAGGAGCGGGGGGCTAGCGGCCTACGAGCAGTACTTC.

This chain joins TRBV9 and TRBJ1-4; weak D call: TRBD1 (5 bases). Germline V gene sequence: CDR1 SGDLS, CDR2 YYNGEE. CDR3 size: 15 residues. With 5 bases removed from V and 6 bases from J, the gap between germline ends came to 17 bases. The DNA for the CDR3 is TGTGCCAGCAGTTCCTTTGGGGGAGGATATGAAAAACTGTTTTTT. Translation: CASSSFGGGYEKLFF.

For this clone: The limits of the CDR3 on the DNA are not certain, so only TCRdb's listed CDR3 is given. V is TRBV9 and J is TRBJ2-1; the table's D gene call, TRBD2, was not cross checked with the DNA. The CDR3 has 18 residues if both end residues are counted. Germline loops: CDR1 SGDLS, CDR2 YYNGEE. The chain's CDR3 is CASSVDGSGSFGGGSQFF.

The chain is built from TRBV5-4 and TRBJ1-2; maybe TRBD1 (6 bases). V was pared by 1 base and J by 3 bases, with 10 bases between. From germline, CDR1 is SGHNT and CDR2 YYREEE (reference sequence). The CDR3 totals 14 residues. For the CDR3, the DNA is TGTGCCAGCAGCTTGTCACCAGGGGACTATGGCTACACCTTC. It is translated as CASSLSPGDYGYTF.

This sequence joins TRBV18 and TRBJ1-5; TRBD1 matches at 8 bases. After removal of 3 bases from V and 0 bases from J, the junction contained 7 bases not matched to a gene. There are 17 residues in the CDR3. Germline V gene sequence: CDR1 KGHSH, CDR2 LQKENI. This chain's CDR3 is CASSPPGGPASNQPQHF. In nucleotides, the CDR3 is TGTGCCAGCTCACCTCCAGGGGGCCCCGCTAGCAATCAGCCCCAGCATTTT.

The chain joins TRBV27 to TRBJ2-2, with 10 bases fitting TRBD2. CDR1 is MNHEY, CDR2 SMNVEV, per germline (reference sequence). J lost 4 bases, V lost 1 base, and 3 bases had no gene match. There are 16 residues in the CDR3. The CDR3 DNA sequence: TGTGCCAGCAGTTTATGGCCTAGCGGGGGCACCGGGGAGCTGTTTTTT. Translation gives CASSLWPSGGTGELFF.

V is TRBV6-1 and J is TRBJ1-6; D perhaps matches TRBD1 (5 bases). V was trimmed by 0 bases and J by 7 bases, leaving 13 bases between them. The CDR3 covers 16 residues. Per the germline V gene, CDR1 is MNHNS and CDR2 is SASEGT. The CDR3 region has the DNA TGTGCCAGCAGTGAAGCGGTCGGGGGAAGAAATTCACCCCTCCACTTT. This encodes CASSEAVGGRNSPLHF.

The rearrangement uses TRBV2 and TRBJ1-5, with TRBD1 identical over 8 bases. The CDR3 spans 15 residues. Germline CDR1 is SNHLY and CDR2 is FYNNEI. Trimming took 6 bases from V and 0 from J; bases not matched to a gene: 4. This chain's CDR3 is CASSQGANSNQPQHF. The DNA of the CDR3 is TGTGCCAGCAGCCAGGGGGCAAATAGCAATCAGCCCCAGCATTTT.

The J gene is TRBJ1-2, the V gene TRBV6-6; 10 nucleotides agree with TRBD1. The CDR3 has 15 amino acids. J lost 6 bases, V lost 2 bases, and 6 bases had no gene match. Germline CDR1 and CDR2: MNHNY and SVGAGI (reference sequence). The CDR3 DNA follows: TGTGCCAGCAGTTACCAGGGCGGGACAGGGGATGGCTACACCTTC. As protein: CASSYQGGTGDGYTF.

The CDR3 loop is CASRVAGVRETQYF. CDR3 in DNA: TGTGCCAGCAGGGTGGCGGGGGTAAGAGAGACCCAGTACTTC. This sequence joins TRBV11-2 and TRBJ2-5, with 7 bases fitting TRBD2. The CDR3 has 14 residues. Germline trimming cut 6 bases from V and 4 bases from J; bases unmatched to any gene: 8. CDR1 SGHAT and CDR2 FQNNGV come from the germline V gene.

The chain recombines TRBV7-2 with TRBJ1-3; 9 nucleotides align to TRBD1. The germline V gene has CDR1 SGHTA and CDR2 FQGNSA. The CDR3 totals 16 residues. V lost 5 bases to trimming and J lost 5 bases; unmatched junction nucleotides: 10. The CDR3 DNA is TGTGCCAGCAGCCCAGGGGTGGACAGGGGCCGAAACACCATATATTTT. Amino acid sequence: CASSPGVDRGRNTIYF.

This clone came up a few times. The CDR3 DNA is TGTGCCAGCAGCTTCGGGAACCTGAACACTGAAGCTTTCTTT. The encoded protein is CASSFGNLNTEAFF. The rearrangement links TRBV3-1 (or the pseudogene TRBV3-2) to TRBJ1-1; no firm D call. The CDR3 totals 14 residues. Trimming removed 5 bases from V and 0 bases from J, with 10 bases in between. From germline, CDR1 is LGHDT and CDR2 YNNKEL (reference sequence).

The chain carries TRBV7-2 and TRBJ1-5, with D unresolved. Between the trimmed V and J ends, which lost 2 bases and 2 bases, there was a span of 10 bases. The CDR3 loop spans 15 amino acids. Germline V lookup: CDR1 SGHTA, CDR2 FQGNSA. CDR3 bases: TGTGCCAGCAGCTTATCGAGTAACGGCAATCAGCCCCAGCATTTT. Its protein is CASSLSSNGNQPQHF.

The V and J genes are TRBV4-2 and TRBJ2-3, with TRBD2 matching over 10 bases. The V gene's germline CDR1 is LGHNA and CDR2 YNFKEQ. V trimming: 3 bases; J trimming: 3 bases; junction bases outside the gene matches: 6. The length of the CDR3 is 16 residues. CDR3 in amino acids: CASSQFIAGGTDTQYF. CDR3 bases: TGTGCCAGCAGCCAGTTTATAGCGGGGGGTACAGATACGCAGTATTTT.

The rearrangement links TRBV27 to TRBJ1-6, with 8 positions matching TRBD1. Trimming removed 3 bases from V and 7 bases from J; junction bases left unmatched: 8. In germline, CDR1 is MNHEY, CDR2 SMNVEV (reference sequence). The CDR3 covers 16 residues. The CDR3 region has the DNA TGTGCCAGCAGTTTGGGACAGGTATTTGGGAATTCACCCCTCCACTTT. It is translated as CASSLGQVFGNSPLHF.